These T cell receptor beta chains were read from a single sample in a study of cytomegalovirus exposure and HLA in healthy donors. Some clones are missing from TCRdb's copy, which holds only in-frame ones; the method was immunoSEQ multiplex PCR. The data contain roughly 150,000 clones, approximately 80% of them singletons. The sample taken for sequencing was PBMCs. Receptors originate from a male donor in good health and CMV-seronegative. Both conserved end residues are trimmed from each CDR3. Size is stated for part of the rows, as once, few or many counts, or as a class when the clone is expanded.

j_call clone_size v_call cdr3_aa
TRBJ2-1 - TRBV9 ASSVAVSANEQF
TRBJ2-7 few TRBV28 ASSPRGYEQY
TRBJ2-5 - TRBV4-3 ASSHGQGQETQY
TRBJ2-1 - TRBV5-8 ASTLLGAGDLYNEQF
TRBJ2-7 - TRBV28 ASSSPGVAGFYEQY
TRBJ1-5 - TRBV4-3 ASSQEQNQPQH
TRBJ1-1 few TRBV6-5 ASRDLSWDTEAF
TRBJ2-5 few TRBV7-2 ASRSGGAGSGETQY
TRBJ2-6 - TRBV6-6 ASSLQGAGANVLT
- - TRBV9 ASSVGASGSLYEQY
TRBJ1-5 - TRBV28 ASSFGSGGDQPQH
TRBJ2-3 - TRBV19 ASSILSTWDTQY
TRBJ1-1 - TRBV28 ASSFRTTGWGSEAF
TRBJ1-6 - TRBV6-5 ASGPQAYNSPLH
TRBJ2-7 - TRBV18 ASSPARVSTYEQY
TRBJ1-5 - TRBV5-8 ASSSGREPQH
TRBJ1-1 - TRBV5-1 ASRDSMNTEAF
TRBJ2-7 - TRBV4-1 ASSTRGGYEQY
TRBJ1-3 - TRBV4-1 ASSQDRSGTIY
TRBJ1-2 - TRBV28 ASSFSGLLYGYT
TRBJ1-4 once TRBV4-2 ASSQDRRGGKLF
TRBJ1-4 - TRBV19 ASSSSGGSEKLF
TRBJ1-2 - TRBV10-3 AISEGDRGRGGYT
TRBJ1-3 - TRBV6-5 ASSYSDRVGNTIY
TRBJ2-1 - TRBV6-4 ASSDMSSGHNEQF
TRBJ2-2 few TRBV30 AWSVLMAGELF
TRBJ1-1 - TRBV6-5 ASSYPGGTEAF
TRBJ2-1 - TRBV7-9 ASSLGLAVYNEQF
TRBJ2-1 - TRBV6-9 ARSAGSSYNEQF
TRBJ1-2 - TRBV6-5 ASSYSTNTNYGYT
TRBJ2-2 - TRBV7-2 ASSPLGLAGTGELF
TRBJ1-2 few TRBV4-3 ASSRTGIGAYGYT
TRBJ2-6 - TRBV25-1 ASSEVPSSGANVLT
TRBJ1-5 - TRBV29-1 SVELPGGQPQH
TRBJ2-5 - TRBV10-3 ASASKAGGETQY
TRBJ1-1 - TRBV7-2 ASSLATGTEAF
TRBJ2-1 - TRBV19 ASSPTGTSGEGYEQF
TRBJ2-5 - TRBV14 ASSQDPAGKGTQY
TRBJ2-2 - TRBV7-9 ASSPQGARGNTGELF
TRBJ1-1 - TRBV19 ASSILGQNTEAF
TRBJ2-7 once TRBV19 ASSWGQGNYEQY
- - TRBV11-3 ASSTTSGGPNEQY
TRBJ1-5 - TRBV28 ASLTGTFQNQPQH
TRBJ2-1 few TRBV27 ASSFGLYNEQF
- - TRBV7-2 ASSPGQINYEQY
TRBJ1-2 - TRBV7-2 ASSPLVGGVNYGYT
TRBJ1-2 - TRBV7-9 ASSLFGADYGYT
TRBJ1-2 - TRBV28 ASSPSDRLMGGYT
TRBJ2-7 once TRBV18 ASSAGTGGLWEQY
TRBJ2-3 - TRBV7-6 TSSLSTGEGDTQY
TRBJ2-5 - TRBV5-1 ASSLAASGGVDQETQY
TRBJ2-1 - TRBV28 ASGLNRQNEQF
TRBJ1-5 once TRBV28 ASTLGTGGSNQPQH
TRBJ1-2 - TRBV7-2 ASSLSMGNNYGYT
TRBJ2-7 - TRBV9 ASSVLAGVGEQY
TRBJ2-6 - TRBV15 ATSRDGQGTGANVLT
TRBJ1-1 few TRBV10-3 ATKLGTAQNTEAF
TRBJ2-2 once TRBV4-1 ASSRPGTSGNTGELF
TRBJ2-5 - TRBV5-1 ASRLGQGATETQY